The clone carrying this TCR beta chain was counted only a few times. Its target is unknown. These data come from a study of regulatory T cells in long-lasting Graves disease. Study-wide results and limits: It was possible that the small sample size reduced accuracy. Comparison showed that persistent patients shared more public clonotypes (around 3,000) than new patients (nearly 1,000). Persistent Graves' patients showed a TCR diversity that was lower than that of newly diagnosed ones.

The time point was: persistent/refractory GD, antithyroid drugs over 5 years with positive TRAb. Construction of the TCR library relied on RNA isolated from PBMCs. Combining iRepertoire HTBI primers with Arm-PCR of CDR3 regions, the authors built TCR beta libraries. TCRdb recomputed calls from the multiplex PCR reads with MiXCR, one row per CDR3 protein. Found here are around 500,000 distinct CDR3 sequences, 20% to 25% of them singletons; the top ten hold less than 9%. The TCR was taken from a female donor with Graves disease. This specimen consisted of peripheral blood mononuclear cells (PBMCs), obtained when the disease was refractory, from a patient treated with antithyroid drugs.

As DNA, the CDR3 is TGCGCCAGCAAGGCAATCGGCACACCTGGGGGGGAGCTGTTTTTT. Its protein product is CASKAIGTPGGELFF. The gene calls are TRBV5-1 and TRBJ2-2; no clear D. Germline lookup yields CDR1 SGHRS and CDR2 YFSETQ. CDR3 length: 15 amino acids. V was clipped by 6 bases and J by 8 bases, with 20 bases between them.